The 9 T cell receptor beta chains in this list originate from one sample, sequenced in a study of CD8 T cells in Susac syndrome. An amount of RNA that ranged from roughly 0.45 to 1 ug was reverse transcribed with random hexamers. Each CDR3 protein gets one entry after TCRdb re-called the immunoSEQ multiplex PCR reads with MiXCR. This table has more than 200,000 distinct CDR3 sequences, 85% to 95% appearing once. The sequencing sample was made of CD4+ T cells from PBMCs. These receptors originate from a human donor with Susac syndrome.

This clonotype was recorded only once. The chain employs TRBV18 and TRBJ1-2; TRBD1 aligns across 8 bases. Germline CDR1 and CDR2: KGHSH and LQKENI. The CDR3 spans 15 residues. The V gene end was trimmed by 4 bases and the J gene end by 8 bases; junction bases not matched to a gene: 12. The CDR3 loop is CASSQSDRAVRGYTF. CDR3 coding DNA: TGTGCCAGCTCACAATCGGACAGGGCAGTTCGGGGCTACACCTTC.

The CDR3 is CASSSRQVTAEAFF. CDR3 coding DNA: TGTGCCAGCAGCTCCCGTCAGGTTACGGCTGAAGCTTTCTTT. This chain joins TRBV7-9 and TRBJ1-1, with D unclear. From germline, CDR1 is SEHNR and CDR2 FQNEAQ (reference sequence). Trimming stripped 4 bases from V and 6 bases from J, with 15 bases between. The CDR3 has 14 residues. Looking up the rest from reference TRBV7-9 and TRBJ1-1 gives the full variable domain: DTGVSQNPRHKITKRGQNVTFRCDPISEHNRLYWYRQTLGQGPEFLTYFQNEAQLEKSRLLSDRFSAERPKGSFSTLEIQRTEQGDSAMYLCASSSRQVTAEAFFGQGTRLTVV.

The chain uses TRBV3-1 and TRBJ1-1; D ambiguous. Per germline, CDR1 LGHDT and CDR2 YNNKEL (reference sequence). This CDR3 spans 13 amino acids. Trimming stripped 1 base from V and 1 base from J, with 4 bases between. This chain's CDR3 is CASSQVKNTEAFF. The CDR3 bases are TGTGCCAGCAGCCAAGTGAAGAACACTGAAGCTTTCTTT.

This chain uses TRBV5-6 with TRBJ2-1; D not certain. Trimming cost V 3 bases and J 7 bases, with 8 bases left between them. The CDR3 is 12 residues long. CDR1 SGHDT and CDR2 YYEEEE come from the germline V gene. CDR3 residues: CASSWLRNEQFF. In DNA form, the CDR3 reads TGTGCCAGCAGCTGGCTGCGTAATGAGCAGTTCTTC.

This chain uses TRBV7-9 with TRBJ2-5; D not certain. The CDR3 spans 14 residues. The germline CDR1 and CDR2 sequences are SEHNR and FQNEAQ (reference sequence). Trimming took 1 base from V and 5 from J, leaving 11 bases between them. The CDR3, as DNA: TGTGCCAGCAGCTTAGAATCGCGGTGGGAGACCCAGTACTTC. Amino acid sequence: CASSLESRWETQYF.

The chain links TRBV12-3 or TRBV12-4 to TRBJ2-7; D gene ambiguous. Trimming took 7 bases from V and 5 from J, leaving 9 bases between them. The CDR3 spans 11 residues. For the CDR3, the DNA is TGTGCCAGCAATATGAGCGACGAGCAGTACTTC. The encoded protein is CASNMSDEQYF.

The CDR3 loop is CASSVGQFRAEDTEAFF. DNA for the CDR3: TGTGCCAGCAGCGTAGGCCAATTCCGGGCGGAGGACACTGAAGCTTTCTTT. J is TRBJ1-1 and V is TRBV9, with D unresolved. The germline gives CDR1 SGDLS, CDR2 YYNGEE. With 0 bases removed from V and 3 bases from J, the gap between germline ends came to 18 bases. The CDR3 contains 17 residues.

This clonotype was detected once. The chain carries TRBV4-3 and TRBJ2-3; 11 positions match TRBD2. The CDR3 is 16 residues long. The germline V gene encodes CDR1 LGHNA and CDR2 YSLEER. V gave up 0 bases and J gave up 1 base; unmatched junction bases: 0. The CDR3 nucleotides read TGCGCCAGCAGCCAAGAACTAGCGGGGGGCACAGATACGCAGTATTTT. Translating it yields CASSQELAGGTDTQYF.

The DNA of the CDR3 is TGTGCCTGGAAAGGGGGCCTAGGGGCCCAAGAGACCCAGTACTTC. Translated, it gives CAWKGGLGAQETQYF. This chain connects TRBV30 to TRBJ2-5, with 7 bases aligning to TRBD1. The CDR3 spans 15 residues. Unmatched junction bases numbered 9, after V lost 4 bases and J lost 1 base. Germline CDR1 and CDR2: GTSNPN and SVGIG (reference sequence).